This T cell receptor beta chain was found in a study of long-term antiretroviral therapy in people with HIV. Germline CDR1 SGDLS, CDR2 YYNGEE. The CDR3 runs to 14 residues. With V trimmed by 3 bases and J by 3 bases, 4 bases remained unmatched. The assay used was immunoSEQ (version v3.0), run at survey level. Clones were sequenced by immunoSEQ multiplex PCR, and TCRdb holds only the in-frame ones, with some missing. The sample contains roughly 28,000 clones, roughly nine tenths of which appear only once. This TCR derives from a man aged 18-30 years with HIV. The sequences come from unsorted PBMCs, collected 3.1 years after starting antiretroviral therapy. This chain uses TRBV9 with TRBJ2-7, with 9 bases that match TRBD2. The CDR3: CASSEGSGSYEQYF. The CDR3 DNA sequence: TGTGCCAGCAGCGAAGGTAGCGGGAGCTACGAGCAGTACTTC.